This T cell receptor beta chain was sequenced in a study of siplizumab effects on memory and regulatory T cells (dated by TCRdb to the late 2010s). Notes on the research overall: The study examined how the anti-CD2 antibody siplizumab affects alloreactive T-cell subsets in allogeneic mixed lymphocyte reactions built from human PBMCs. The paper as a whole reports these results and caveats: Sequences below about 10^-5 frequency were poorly captured, so only a minor fraction of alloreactive clones could be mapped to unstimulated subsets. Among mappable alloreactive CD4+ clones, an average Treg-derived fraction of 68.8% was observed with siplizumab, compared with 26.9% in control reactions. Whether proliferating Tregs from siplizumab cultures were suppressive was not functionally confirmed. The cumulative frequency of alloreactive sequences traceable to unstimulated CD4+ memory T cells was significantly reduced by siplizumab. Compared with memory T cells, unstimulated naive T cells appeared more diverse, and naive cells seemed to make a substantial contribution to the alloresponse. For roughly 75-96% of proliferating CD4+ or CD8+ clones, no naive or memory phenotype could be assigned.

Sorted unstimulated T cells and proliferating T cells recovered from mixed lymphocyte reactions were subjected to TCRbeta CDR3 sequencing. Fresh whole blood from approximately ten HLA-typed healthy donors was used to isolate PBMCs. To map where alloreactive clones came from, CD4+ non-regulatory T cells in the unstimulated state were FACS-sorted. This clone showed up just once. Its antigen has not been determined. No much larger clone is present one base from it, and per-base qualities are unavailable. Library preparation employed the immunoSEQ multiplex PCR assay. The deep sequencing platform assayed roughly 10^5 TCR templates per sample. Genomic DNA extracted from sorted T cells was used for TCRbeta CDR3 sequencing. As for the original processing: The R programming language was used for the clonal analysis of the TCRbeta CDR3 data. Alloreactive CD4+ and CD8+ clones were identified by comparing unstimulated samples to CFSE-low samples taken after the reaction. Regulatory or non-regulatory origin of alloreactive CD4+ clones was assigned by matching sequences to the sorted unstimulated Treg and non-Treg repertoires. TCRdb took this table from immuneACCESS and kept in-frame rearrangements with V and J called. Such tables lack part of the clones; where checked against another copy, unresolved V genes explain under half of the gap, and the rest is unexplained. That table furnishes V, J and clone size, whereas the DNA furnished D and trimming. The sample includes 90,000 to 150,000 clones, with roughly 93% observed a single time. Over 0.15% of the sample is taken by the ten largest.

The sequencing sample was made of non-Treg CD4+ T cells sorted from blood. The label giving this sample's cell subset or site can be read as: FACS-sorted unstimulated CD4+ non-regulatory T cells. The origin of this receptor is a human donor in good health.

The CDR3 protein sequence reads: CASSDGQGTTYEQYF. Here is the DNA: TGTGCCAGCAGCGATGGACAGGGGACGACCTACGAGCAGTACTTC. The chain is made from TRBV7-9 and TRBJ2-7, with TRBD1 matching 9 junction bases. CDR1 and CDR2 are read off the germline V gene (reference sequence) as SEHNR and FQNEAQ. The V end gives up 5 bases and the J end 2 bases, leaving 7 bases in the junction not matched to a gene. The CDR3 holds 15 amino acids from the cysteine to the phenylalanine. The kept DNA is CDR3 alone, 45 bases in frame from the first base.